The TCR beta chain under discussion was sequenced for a study of human T cells and chemical hapten exposure. From the RACE reads, TCRdb called clonotypes with MiXCR, one entry per CDR3 protein. The table has fewer than 95,000 distinct CDR3 sequences, 8% to 13% seen once. Time point meaning: patch test 2, 6 weeks after DPC sensitization. Treatment indicated: therapeutic diphenylcyclopropenone sensitization with weekly scalp DPC. Germline loops: CDR1 MNHEY, CDR2 SVGEGT. V was pared by 6 bases and J by 3 bases, with 16 bases between. CDR3 length: 15 amino acids. Only a few counts were recorded for this clonotype.

This specimen consisted of whole blood, obtained in connection with sensitization to the hapten diphenylcyclopropenone (DPC). The rearrangement links TRBV6-2 or TRBV6-3 to TRBJ2-3; weak D call: TRBD2 (6 bases). This clonotype was obtained from a man aged 40-49 years with alopecia areata. Some clones in this sample may be carry-over from other donors' samples. CDR3 loop: CASRPTGTYTDTQYF. The CDR3 DNA is TGTGCCAGCAGACCCACCGGGACTTATACAGATACGCAGTATTTT.